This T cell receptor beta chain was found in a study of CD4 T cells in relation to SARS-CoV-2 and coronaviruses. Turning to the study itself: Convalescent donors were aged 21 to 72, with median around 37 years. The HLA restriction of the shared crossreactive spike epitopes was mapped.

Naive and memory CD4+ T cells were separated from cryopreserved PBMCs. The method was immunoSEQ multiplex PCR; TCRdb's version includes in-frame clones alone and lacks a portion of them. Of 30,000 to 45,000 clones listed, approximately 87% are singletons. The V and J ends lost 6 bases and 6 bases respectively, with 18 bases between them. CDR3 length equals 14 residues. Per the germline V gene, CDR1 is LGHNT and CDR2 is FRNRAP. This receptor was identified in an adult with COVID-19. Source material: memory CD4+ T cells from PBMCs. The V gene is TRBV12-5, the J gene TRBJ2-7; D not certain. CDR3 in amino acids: CASGADGSLREQYF. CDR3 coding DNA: TGTGCTAGTGGCGCGGACGGAAGCCTGCGCGAGCAGTACTTC.